Shown below are 18 T cell receptor beta chains from a single sample sequenced in a study of blood T cell repertoires in COVID-19. The method was immunoSEQ multiplex PCR; TCRdb's version includes in-frame clones alone and lacks a portion of them. The sample consists of fewer than 350,000 clones, approximately 86% of them appearing once. Sequenced: peripheral blood. These receptors came from a woman between 70 and 85 years old with COVID-19, enrolled during active disease.

This chain connects TRBV7-7 to TRBJ2-2; no reliable D call. Germline V gene data show CDR1 as SSHAT and CDR2 as FNYEAQ (reference sequence). The CDR3 has 11 amino acids. The V gene lost 8 bases and the J gene lost 5 bases, with 6 bases spanning the gap. The CDR3 sequence: CASGRTGELFF. Here the CDR3 DNA reads TGTGCCAGCGGCCGTACCGGGGAGCTGTTTTTT.

The chain links TRBV27 to TRBJ2-3; D remains ambiguous. V was cut by 10 bases and J by 2 bases, with 13 bases left in between. The CDR3 spans 13 residues. Germline V gene lookup returns CDR1 MNHEY and CDR2 SMNVEV (reference sequence). CDR3 bases: TGTGCCACCCTAAGTTATCTCACAGATACGCAGTATTTT. This gives the protein CATLSYLTDTQYF.

V is TRBV7-8 and J is TRBJ1-1; 11 bases line up with TRBD1. The CDR3 contains 16 residues. Trimming took 3 bases from V and 8 from J; bases not matched to a gene: 11. Per germline, CDR1 SGHVS and CDR2 FQNEAQ. CDR3 DNA: TGTGCCAGCAGCTTCAACCTCCGGGACAGGGGGTTCGAAGCTTTCTTT. This gives the protein CASSFNLRDRGFEAFF.

This chain uses TRBV7-3 with TRBJ1-6; perhaps TRBD1 as D (5 bases). CDR1 is SGHTA, CDR2 FQGTGA, per germline. The CDR3 has 15 residues. Trimming removed 1 base at V and 7 bases at J, with 11 bases between. CDR3: CASSLNVQVNSPLHF. The CDR3 coding sequence is TGTGCCAGCAGCTTAAATGTACAGGTCAATTCACCCCTCCACTTT.

CDR3 in amino acids: CASSKQGDNPPLHF. CDR3 DNA: TGTGCCAGCAGCAAACAGGGGGACAATCCACCCCTCCACTTT. The V call is TRBV7-9, the J call TRBJ1-6, with 8 bases matching TRBD1. The trim removed 5 bases at V and 11 bases at J, leaving 8 bases unmatched. Germline CDR1 is SEHNR and CDR2 is FQNEAQ (reference sequence). The length of the CDR3 is 14 residues.

The chain combines TRBV19 with TRBJ1-5; TRBD1 matches at 9 bases. V dropped 0 bases and J dropped 4; count of bases not matched to a gene: 1. The CDR3 length is 15 residues. The germline CDR1 and CDR2 sequences are LNHDA and SQIVND (reference sequence). The CDR3 nucleotides read TGTGCCAGTAGTATAGAAGACAGGGGGAATCAGCCCCAGCATTTT. The encoded protein is CASSIEDRGNQPQHF.

The genes are TRBV19 and TRBJ2-1; the D gene is possibly TRBD2 (6 bases). The V end was cut by 3 bases, the J end by 3 bases, with 9 bases between. Germline V gene lookup returns CDR1 LNHDA and CDR2 SQIVND (reference sequence). The CDR3 contains 14 residues. CDR3 nucleotide sequence: TGTGCCAGTAGTATGGGGGGTTTCTACAATGAGCAGTTCTTC. This codes for CASSMGGFYNEQFF.

V and J are TRBV29-1 and TRBJ2-7, with D perhaps TRBD2 (7 bases). Looked up from germline, CDR1 is SQVTM and CDR2 is ANQGSEA. This CDR3 is 12 amino acids long. V lost 8 bases to trimming and J lost 5 bases, with 16 bases between them. Here the CDR3 reads CSSKGGTHEQYF. CDR3 nucleotide sequence: TGCAGCTCCAAGGGGGGGACCCACGAGCAGTACTTC.

This rearrangement joins TRBV6-5 to TRBJ1-2; TRBD1 aligns across 9 bases. From germline, CDR1 is MNHEY and CDR2 SVGAGI. The CDR3 sequence is 15 residues long. The trim removed 0 bases at V and 7 bases at J, leaving 6 bases unmatched. In nucleotides, the CDR3 is TGTGCCAGCAGTTACTCGACAGGGGGAATCCCTGGCTACACCTTC. Translation gives CASSYSTGGIPGYTF.

The rearrangement links TRBV9 to TRBJ1-6; no reliable D call. CDR1 is SGDLS, CDR2 YYNGEE, per germline. This CDR3 is built from 15 residues. V lost 3 bases to trimming and J lost 7 bases, with 14 bases between them. The CDR3 reads CASSATGDSNSPLHF. As DNA, the CDR3 is TGTGCCAGCAGCGCAACGGGAGACTCAAATTCACCCCTCCACTTT. The variable domain in full, completed from reference TRBV9 and TRBJ1-6, reads DSGVTQTPKHLITATGQRVTLRCSPRSGDLSVYWYQQSLDQGLQFLIQYYNGEERAKGNILERFSAQQFPDLHSELNLSSLELGDSALYFCASSATGDSNSPLHFGNGTRLTVT.

The chain combines TRBV6-2 or TRBV6-3 with TRBJ1-5; TRBD1 agrees at 8 bases. The CDR3 runs 20 residues. Unmatched junction bases numbered 14, after V lost 0 bases and J lost 1 base. Germline V gives CDR1 MNHEY, CDR2 SVGEGT. The CDR3 DNA reads TGTGCCAGCAGTTACTCCCCTTCCGACAGGGGTAGTGGAAGCAATCAGCCCCAGCATTTT. Protein: CASSYSPSDRGSGSNQPQHF.

J is TRBJ2-2 and V is TRBV4-2, with TRBD2 identical over 7 bases. The V gene end was trimmed by 4 bases and the J gene end by 1 base; junction bases not matched to a gene: 6. CDR3 length equals 16 residues. Germline V gives CDR1 LGHNA, CDR2 YNFKEQ. The CDR3 nucleotides read TGTGCCAGCAGCCTGGGGGTAGCGGGGAACACCGGGGAGCTGTTTTTT. This codes for CASSLGVAGNTGELFF.

The gene calls are TRBV28 and TRBJ1-5; maybe TRBD1 (6 bases). The CDR3 sequence is 13 residues long. V was pared by 5 bases and J by 6 bases, with 11 bases between. The germline gives CDR1 MDHEN, CDR2 SYDVKM. CDR3 loop: CASSISQGQPQHF. CDR3 coding DNA: TGTGCCAGCAGTATCTCACAGGGTCAGCCCCAGCATTTT.

This sequence joins TRBV7-2 and TRBJ2-7; 12 bases line up with TRBD2. CDR1 and CDR2 (germline): SGHTA, FQGNSA. This CDR3 spans 14 amino acids. The V segment lost 5 bases and the J segment 9 bases; nucleotides outside the gene matches: 8. CDR3 in amino acids: CASSPTSGGSAQYF. The DNA for the CDR3 is TGTGCCAGCAGCCCCACTAGCGGGGGGTCAGCGCAGTACTTC.

The V call is TRBV30, the J call TRBJ2-1; TRBD2 aligns across 10 bases. CDR1 GTSNPN and CDR2 SVGIG come from the germline V gene (reference sequence). J lost 5 bases, V lost 2 bases, and 3 bases had no gene match. This CDR3 spans 14 amino acids. The CDR3 protein is CAWSSSGGHNEQFF. The DNA of the CDR3 is TGTGCCTGGAGTAGTAGCGGGGGGCACAATGAGCAGTTCTTC.

The chain couples TRBV2 to TRBJ1-1; 8 nucleotides align to TRBD1. The germline gives CDR1 SNHLY, CDR2 FYNNEI. With V trimmed by 5 bases and J by 5 bases, 10 bases remained unmatched. This CDR3 contains 15 residues. The CDR3 is CASSRTQGARTEAFF. The CDR3 bases are TGTGCCAGCAGTCGAACTCAGGGGGCGAGGACTGAAGCTTTCTTT.

This chain connects TRBV6-6 to TRBJ2-7; TRBD2 matches 7 bases. Germline V gene lookup returns CDR1 MNHNY and CDR2 SVGAGI (reference sequence). J was trimmed by 3 bases and V by 0 bases; bases with no gene match: 2. The CDR3 has 14 amino acids. CDR3 amino acids: CASSYSSGNYEQYF. DNA for the CDR3: TGTGCCAGCAGTTACTCGAGCGGGAACTACGAGCAGTACTTC.

The V and J genes are TRBV2 and TRBJ2-1; D gene uncertain. Trimming left V 1 base short and J 3 bases short, with 4 bases between. Germline V gene lookup returns CDR1 SNHLY and CDR2 FYNNEI. The CDR3 runs to 13 residues. CDR3 amino acids: CASSEGHYNEQFF. The CDR3 region has the DNA TGTGCCAGCAGTGAAGGGCACTACAATGAGCAGTTCTTC. The full variable domain, in which reference TRBV2 and TRBJ2-1 provide the parts outside the CDR3, is EPEVTQTPSHQVTQMGQEVILRCVPISNHLYFYWYRQILGQKVEFLVSFYNNEISEKSEIFDDQFSVERPDGSNFTLKIRSTKLEDSAMYFCASSEGHYNEQFFGPGTRLTVL.